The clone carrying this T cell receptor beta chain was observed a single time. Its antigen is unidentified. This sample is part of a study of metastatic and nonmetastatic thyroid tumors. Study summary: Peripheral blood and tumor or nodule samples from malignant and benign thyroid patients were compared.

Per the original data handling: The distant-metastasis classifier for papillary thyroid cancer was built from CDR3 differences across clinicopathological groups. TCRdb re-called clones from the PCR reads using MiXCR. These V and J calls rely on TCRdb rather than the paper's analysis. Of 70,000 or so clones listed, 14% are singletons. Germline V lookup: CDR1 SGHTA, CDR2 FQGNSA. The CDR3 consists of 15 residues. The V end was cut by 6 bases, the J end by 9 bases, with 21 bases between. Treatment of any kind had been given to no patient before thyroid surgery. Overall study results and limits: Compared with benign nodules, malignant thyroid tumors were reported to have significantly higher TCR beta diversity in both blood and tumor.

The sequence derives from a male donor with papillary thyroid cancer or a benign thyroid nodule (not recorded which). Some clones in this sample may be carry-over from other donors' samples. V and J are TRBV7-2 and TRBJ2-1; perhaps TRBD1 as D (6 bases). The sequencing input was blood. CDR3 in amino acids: CASRFASGSTGEQFF. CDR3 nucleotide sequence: TGTGCCAGCAGATTTGCCAGCGGATCGACAGGTGAGCAGTTCTTC.